These T cell receptor beta chains were read from a single sample in a study of radiation and T cells in renal cell carcinoma. Sequencing used immunoSEQ multiplex PCR; TCRdb keeps in-frame clones, though not all of them. This sample yields around 170,000 clones, of which around 90% are seen a single time; around 11% belongs to the top ten. Source: blood, taken from a patient whose treatment included radiotherapy and nephrectomy. These receptor sequences come from a woman in her forties or fifties with renal cell carcinoma. The CDR3 runs from the conserved cysteine through the conserved F or W. The D gene is left open where the match is weak. Not every row has a clone size; where given, it reads once, few, many or a size class.

TRBV9,TRBJ1-3,-,-,TGTGCCAGCAGCCGATTCGACACTGGAAACACCATATATTTT,CASSRFDTGNTIYF
TRBV19,TRBJ2-3,-,-,TGTGCCAGTAGTACGTCCGATCCGCGGACAGATACGCAGTATTTT,CASSTSDPRTDTQYF
TRBV30,TRBJ2-3,-,-,TGTGCCTGGAGTGGAGGGAACACAGATACGCAGTATTTT,CAWSGGNTDTQYF
TRBV4-1,TRBJ1-4,-,-,TGCGCCAGCAGCCAAGTCAGGGTTGGGGAAAAACTGTTTTTT,CASSQVRVGEKLFF
TRBV7-9,TRBJ1-2,-,-,TGTGCCAGCAGCCTCGAGGGTGGCCTCAAGAACCTCTACACCTTC,CASSLEGGLKNLYTF
TRBV27,TRBJ1-3,TRBD1,-,TGTGCCAGCAGTGCCCGGGACAGGGTTAGAGGAAACACCATATATTTT,CASSARDRVRGNTIYF
TRBV27,TRBJ1-4,-,-,TGTGCCAGCAGTTTAAATAGACAGGCTGGGGAAAATCAGAACGAAAAACTGTTTTTT,CASSLNRQAGENQNEKLFF
TRBV6-1,TRBJ1-5,-,-,TGTGCCAGCAGGCCACAGAGTATAGGGCAGCCCCAGCATTTT,CASRPQSIGQPQHF
TRBV19,TRBJ2-1,-,-,TGTGCCAGTAGTATTCGGCGACTCCTTTCGGGTGAGCAGTTCTTC,CASSIRRLLSGEQFF
TRBV11-3,TRBJ2-5,TRBD2,-,TGTGCCAGCAGCTTAGGGAGGACTAGCGGGGGAAACCAAGAGACCCAGTACTTC,CASSLGRTSGGNQETQYF
TRBV7-6,TRBJ2-7,-,-,TGTGCCAGCAGCTTAGGGGAACACTACGAGCAGTACTTC,CASSLGEHYEQYF
TRBV7-2,TRBJ2-1,TRBD2,-,TGTGCCAGCAGTAATAGCGGGGGATACAATGAGCAGTTCTTC,CASSNSGGYNEQFF
TRBV30,TRBJ2-3,-,once,TGTGCCTGGAGGGTGGGCGGCACAGATACGCAGTATTTT,CAWRVGGTDTQYF
TRBV5-1,TRBJ1-2,-,-,TGCGCCAGCAGCTTCCTTTATGAGACACCTCCGAGCGGCGGCTACACCTTC,CASSFLYETPPSGGYTF
TRBV30,TRBJ1-3,-,-,TGTGCCTGGAGTGTACTCGGGAGCTCTGGAAACACCATATATTTT,CAWSVLGSSGNTIYF
TRBV4-2,TRBJ2-3,TRBD2,-,TGTGCCAGCAGCCAAGAGCCGGGACTAGCGGAGAGCACAGATACGCAGTATTTT,CASSQEPGLAESTDTQYF
TRBV2,TRBJ1-2,TRBD1,-,TGTGCCAGCAGTGTCCGGGACAGGGTTGGGAGGCTTCCCGGCTACACCTTC,CASSVRDRVGRLPGYTF
TRBV27,TRBJ2-7,-,-,TGTGCCAGCAGTTTAGTCGGGGGCTCAACCTACGAGCAGTACTTC,CASSLVGGSTYEQYF
TRBV6-1,TRBJ1-1,-,-,TGTGCCAGCAGTGAATGGTTCGGAGGGAGGGCTGAAGCTTTCTTT,CASSEWFGGRAEAFF
TRBV5-1,TRBJ2-3,TRBD2,once,TGCGCCAGCAGCTTCCAGCGGGGGTCTCTAAAGGGGGCAGATACGCAGTATTTT,CASSFQRGSLKGADTQYF
TRBV2,TRBJ1-5,-,few,TGTGCCAGCAGAAGACAGCTCAATCAGCCCCAGCATTTT,CASRRQLNQPQHF
TRBV2,TRBJ2-7,-,-,TGTGCCAGCAGCCCCGAGCAGGGCGCAGGCGAGCAGTACTTC,CASSPEQGAGEQYF
TRBV6-6,TRBJ2-7,TRBD1,-,TGTGCCAGCAGACCACACGGGACAGGAGAGTCCTACGAGCAGTACTTC,CASRPHGTGESYEQYF
TRBV18,TRBJ2-5,TRBD1,-,TGTGCCAGCTCACCAGGACAGGGGGCGCGAGAGACCCAGTACTTC,CASSPGQGARETQYF
TRBV5-1,TRBJ2-6,-,-,TGCGCCAGCAGCCCCTGGTGGGGAGAGGGCTTCGCTGGGGCCAACGTCCTGACTTTC,CASSPWWGEGFAGANVLTF
TRBV25-1,TRBJ1-1,-,-,TGTGCCAGCAGTGAATACGGAACAGGCCGGGAAGCTTTCTTT,CASSEYGTGREAFF
TRBV6-5,TRBJ1-4,-,-,TGTGCCAGCAGGGCTTACAGCCCAACTAATGAAAAACTGTTTTTT,CASRAYSPTNEKLFF
TRBV6-5,TRBJ1-2,-,-,TGTGCCAGCAGTTACTCGGGAGGGAACCTTAACTATGGCTACACCTTC,CASSYSGGNLNYGYTF
TRBV5-6,TRBJ2-7,-,once,TGTGCCAGCAGCTCCGGGACTCTCTCCTACGAGCAGTACTTC,CASSSGTLSYEQYF
TRBV5-1,TRBJ2-7,-,-,TGCGCCAGCAGCCAGGACACCTACGAGCAGTACTTC,CASSQDTYEQYF
TRBV5-1,TRBJ2-1,-,once,TGCGCCAGCAGCTTAGGGAGACCATCCTACAATGAGCAGTTCTTC,CASSLGRPSYNEQFF
TRBV11-1,TRBJ2-2,TRBD1,-,TGTGCCAGCAGCTCCCGGACAGGTCAGGCCACCGGGGAGCTGTTTTTT,CASSSRTGQATGELFF
TRBV30,TRBJ1-3,-,once,TGTGCCTGGATACAGGCGACCTCTGGAAACACCATATATTTT,CAWIQATSGNTIYF
TRBV29-1,TRBJ1-1,-,-,TGCAGCGTTGAAGTGGGAATAGGCACTGAAGCTTTCTTT,CSVEVGIGTEAFF
TRBV5-4,TRBJ2-5,-,-,TGTGCCAGCAGCTCGGCCGGGACAGGGACTAGGGAGACCCAGTACTTC,CASSSAGTGTRETQYF
TRBV28,TRBJ1-1,-,few,TGTGCCAGCAGCACAGGGAACACTGAAGCTTTCTTT,CASSTGNTEAFF
TRBV12-5,TRBJ2-5,-,-,TGTGCTAGTGGTTCTTCCGACACCCAAGAGACCCAGTACTTC,CASGSSDTQETQYF
TRBV7-2,TRBJ2-1,-,once,TGTGCCAGCAGCGGTAGCTCCTCATCCTACAATGAGCAGTTCTTC,CASSGSSSSYNEQFF
TRBV5-1,TRBJ2-2,TRBD1,-,TGCGCCAGCACCGTCCCCAGGGGGCCCGCAACCGGGGAGCTGTTTTTT,CASTVPRGPATGELFF
TRBV7-3,TRBJ2-2,-,-,TGTGCCAGCAGCTTAAGCGCGGGGACAGCCGGGGAGCTGTTTTTT,CASSLSAGTAGELFF
TRBV2,TRBJ1-5,-,-,TGTGCCAGCCGGAGGGGGAGGACTAACAATCAGCCCCAGCATTTT,CASRRGRTNNQPQHF
TRBV9,TRBJ1-5,-,-,TGTGCCAGCAGGCAGACAGCCAGTGGGGTTCAGCCCCAGCATTTT,CASRQTASGVQPQHF
TRBV19,TRBJ2-3,-,-,TGTGCCAGTAGTATTCTTGGTACAGATACGCAGTATTTT,CASSILGTDTQYF
TRBV7-2,TRBJ2-7,-,-,TGTGCCAGCAGCCCATACGACAGGACCTACGAGCAGTACTTC,CASSPYDRTYEQYF
TRBV6-5,TRBJ1-1,-,-,TGTGCCAGCAGTTACTCGCGGACGGCCGTGAACACTGAAGCTTTCTTT,CASSYSRTAVNTEAFF
TRBV5-1,TRBJ2-1,-,once,TGCGCCAGCAGCTTGGGCAATGAGCAGTTCTTC,CASSLGNEQFF
TRBV11-2,TRBJ1-2,-,once,TGTGCCAGCAGCTTAGACAGAAACTATGGCTACACCTTC,CASSLDRNYGYTF
TRBV29-1,TRBJ2-5,-,-,TGCAGCGTTGTGAGGGACGGAAAAGAGACCCAGTACTTC,CSVVRDGKETQYF
TRBV12-5,TRBJ2-3,TRBD2,-,TGTGCTAGTGGTTTAATCGGGGGGTCAGATACGCAGTATTTT,CASGLIGGSDTQYF
TRBV11-3,TRBJ1-1,-,-,TGTGCCAGCAGCTTAGACAGCATGAACACTGAAGCTTTCTTT,CASSLDSMNTEAFF
TRBV30,TRBJ1-1,-,few,TGTGCCTGGAGTCGGGAGGTGAACACTGAAGCTTTCTTT,CAWSREVNTEAFF
TRBV5-1,TRBJ2-5,-,-,TGCGCCAGCAGCTTAAGTGCCGAAGAGACCCAGTACTTC,CASSLSAEETQYF
TRBV19,TRBJ1-3,-,-,TGTGCCAGTACACGTTCTGGCGGAAACACCATATATTTT,CASTRSGGNTIYF
TRBV7-9,TRBJ2-7,-,-,TGTGCCAGCAGCTGGAGAGGAACCTACGAGCAGTACTTC,CASSWRGTYEQYF
TRBV19,TRBJ2-6,-,-,TGTGCCAGTAGTACGATACAGGGAGTACCTTCCTCTGGGGCCAACGTCCTGACTTTC,CASSTIQGVPSSGANVLTF
TRBV29-1,TRBJ2-3,TRBD1,-,TGCAGCGTTGAAGGCGGACAGGGAGGAACAGATACGCAGTATTTT,CSVEGGQGGTDTQYF
TRBV11-2,TRBJ2-5,-,-,TGTGCCAGCAGCCGGGGGAATCAAGAGACCCAGTACTTC,CASSRGNQETQYF
TRBV5-1,TRBJ2-1,-,-,TGCGCCAGCAGCGTCAGTTTGGCAATATACAATGAGCAGTTCTTC,CASSVSLAIYNEQFF
TRBV9,TRBJ1-1,-,-,TGTGCCAGCAGCGTAGTTACTGAAGCTTTCTTT,CASSVVTEAFF